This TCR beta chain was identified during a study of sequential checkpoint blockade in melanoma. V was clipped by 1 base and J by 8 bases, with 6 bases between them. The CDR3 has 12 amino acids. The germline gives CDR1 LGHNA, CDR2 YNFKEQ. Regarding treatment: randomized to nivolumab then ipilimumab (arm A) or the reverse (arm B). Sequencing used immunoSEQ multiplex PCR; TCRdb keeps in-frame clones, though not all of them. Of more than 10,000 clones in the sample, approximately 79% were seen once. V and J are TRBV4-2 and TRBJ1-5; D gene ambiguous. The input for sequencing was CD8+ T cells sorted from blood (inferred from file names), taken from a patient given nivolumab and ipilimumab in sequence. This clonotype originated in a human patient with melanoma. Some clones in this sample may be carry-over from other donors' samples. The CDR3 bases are TGTGCCAGCAGCCAAGGAGGAGAGCCCCAGCATTTT. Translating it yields CASSQGGEPQHF.